This T cell receptor beta chain is drawn from a study of OX40 agonist ivuxolimab in advanced cancers. On the study more broadly: Aged roughly 23 to 79 with a mean of roughly 65 years, they were more than 80% male. Three individuals attained partial responses, comprising one hepatocellular carcinoma case and two cutaneous melanoma cases. Enrollees could have had prior anti-PD-1, anti-PD-L1 or anti-CTLA-4 therapy, which more than 30% had received. Study-wide points: Certain nonresponding patients likewise had low normalized T-cell clonal expansion.

This CDR3 is 15 amino acids long. V was cut by 0 bases and J by 4 bases, with 11 bases left in between. CDR1 is SGDLS, CDR2 YYNGEE, per germline. Profiled with immunoSEQ multiplex PCR; TCRdb holds only in-frame clones, not every one. This table holds 55,000 to 65,000 clones, 90% found once. Turning to this clone: Its target is unknown.

The starting material was CD4+ or CD8+ T cells sorted from blood, obtained in a trial of the OX40 agonist ivuxolimab. The clonotype was recovered from an adult with an advanced solid tumor such as melanoma, head and neck, liver or kidney cancer. V is TRBV9 and J is TRBJ1-3, with a weak D call TRBD1 (5 bases). As DNA, the CDR3 is TGTGCCAGCAGCGTAGAGGCAGGGTCCGGAAACACCATATATTTT. It yields the protein CASSVEAGSGNTIYF.